This record covers a single T cell receptor beta chain. This clonotype was seen ten or more times. Which antigen it targets is not known. Base-call qualities are not available, and no considerably larger clone is one nucleotide away. The entry originates in a study of post-analysis software for immune sequencing data (dated by TCRdb to between 2014 and 2017). As for the study more broadly: The recorded disease courses included relapsing-remitting, secondary progressive and progressive-relapsing multiple sclerosis, and some patients had no subtype annotation. The patient repertoires were compared against approximately eleven previously published healthy control repertoires obtained from donors aged roughly 6 to 28 years. A subset of samples was prepared in parallel using single-end sample barcoding, then pooled and co-amplified after Illumina adapter ligation.

Library preparation used PCR. Data came from an Illumina HiSeq 2500. To reduce PCR and sequencing biases, unique molecular identifiers were built into the TCR beta cDNA libraries. Per 1 to 10 million input T cells, roughly 0.5 million cDNA molecules were obtained, such that each molecule approximated one T cell. Patient libraries were prepared and sequenced with the same protocol used for the earlier healthy control dataset. Samples belonging to the same batch were prepared together, multiplexed and sequenced on a shared HiSeq lane. The authors' pipeline ran thus. Raw barcoded reads were processed with MIGEC, and single-read molecular identifier groups were discarded before consensus assembly and CDR3 extraction. VDJtools was used for post-analysis of the clonotype tables, with diversity normalized by down-sampling every dataset to the smallest sample size. In repertoire overlap clustering, CDR3 amino acid sequences, but not nucleotide sequences, were matched to correct batch-related cross-sample contamination. The raw public reads went through TCRdb reprocessing: fastp at Q25, MiXCR clone calling, in-frame beta chains kept. Each CDR3 protein gets just one entry, which takes the most common genes and DNA from the rows behind it. These V and J calls derive from TCRdb rather than the authors' analysis. The sample contains about 560,000 distinct CDR3 sequences, around 47% of them found a single time. The biggest ten clones account for approximately 1.7% of the sample.

To demonstrate the VDJtools post-analysis software, TCR beta repertoires were profiled from the peripheral blood of over ten young patients with multiple sclerosis. The multiple sclerosis patients were children and adolescents ranging in age from roughly 6 to 15 years. Study-wide findings and limitations: The multiple sclerosis patient group was slightly younger than the control group. Normalized Chao1 diversity was significantly lower in multiple sclerosis patients than controls, suggesting substantial peripheral T-cell clonal expansion. When samples were clustered directly using the F measure, samples prepared in the same batch co-clustered strongly, which prompted a batch-effect correction. Significantly higher frequencies in patients than in controls were found for about 5 TRBV segments, including TRBV5-6, TRBV5-1 and TRBV20-1.

The CDR3 sequence holds 14 residues, the cysteine and phenylalanine included. Of the read, only the CDR3 DNA is kept; its 42 bases are in frame from base 1. Ends trimmed: V by 6 bases, J by 3 bases; bases unmatched to a gene: 4. The sequenced sample consisted of blood. This chain joins TRBV12-3 or TRBV12-4 to TRBJ2-7; 11 of the junction bases match TRBD2. This TCR derives from a girl aged 5-17 years with multiple sclerosis. The CDR3 amino acid sequence is: CASSSSGGSYEQYF. The sequenced DNA: TGTGCCAGCAGCTCTAGCGGGGGGAGCTACGAGCAGTACTTC.